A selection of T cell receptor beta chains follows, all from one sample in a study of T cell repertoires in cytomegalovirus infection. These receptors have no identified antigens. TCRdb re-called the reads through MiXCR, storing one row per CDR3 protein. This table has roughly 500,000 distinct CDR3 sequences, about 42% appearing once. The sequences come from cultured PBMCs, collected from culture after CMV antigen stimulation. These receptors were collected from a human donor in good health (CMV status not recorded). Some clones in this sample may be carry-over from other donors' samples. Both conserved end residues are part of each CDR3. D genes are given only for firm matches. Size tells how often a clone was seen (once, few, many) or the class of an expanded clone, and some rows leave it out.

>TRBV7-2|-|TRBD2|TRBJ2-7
TGTGCCAGCAGCTTAAGCCTAGCGGGGGCCCAGGGTGAGCAGTACTTC
CASSLSLAGAQGEQYF
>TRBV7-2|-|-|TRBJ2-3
TGTGCCAGCAGCTTAGAGTCAGGGAGAAATACGCAGTATTTT
CASSLESGRNTQYF
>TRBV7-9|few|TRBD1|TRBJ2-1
TGTGCCATCCAGACAGGGTCCACTAATGAGCAGTTCTTC
CAIQTGSTNEQFF
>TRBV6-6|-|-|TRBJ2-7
TGTGCCAGCAGCAAGGACTCAGGCTCCTACGAGCAGTACTTC
CASSKDSGSYEQYF
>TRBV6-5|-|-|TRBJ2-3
TGTGCCAGCAGTTACGGCGGCAGGTTCACAGATACGCAGTATTTT
CASSYGGRFTDTQYF
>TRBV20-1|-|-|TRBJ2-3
TGCAGTGCCATGCCCACGGGCGGTCTAGTCACAGATACGCAGTATTTT
CSAMPTGGLVTDTQYF
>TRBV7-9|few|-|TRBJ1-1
TGTGCCAGCAGCCAGCAGGGAAGGAACACTGAAGCTTTCTTT
CASSQQGRNTEAFF
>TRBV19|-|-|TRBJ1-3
TGTGCCAGTACCCCGTCTGACTCTGGAAACACCATATATTTT
CASTPSDSGNTIYF
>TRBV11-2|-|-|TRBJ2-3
TGTGCCAGCAGCTTAGCGGGGCCGCAGTATACGCAGTATTTT
CASSLAGPQYTQYF
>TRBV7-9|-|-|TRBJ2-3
TGTGCCAGCAGCTCCCTTTGGGGGGAGGAGGGGTCAGATACGCAGTATTTT
CASSSLWGEEGSDTQYF
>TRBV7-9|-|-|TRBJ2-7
TGTGCCAGCAGCAATACTAGGGGGGGCTCCTACGAGCAGTACTTC
CASSNTRGGSYEQYF
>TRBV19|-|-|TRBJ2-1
TGTGCCAGTAGCGTAGGGGCAACAGGTTCCCCTGAGCAGTTCTTC
CASSVGATGSPEQFF
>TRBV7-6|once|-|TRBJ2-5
TGTGCCAGCAGCTCGCACTCGGGACACAAGTACCAAGAGACCCAGTACTTC
CASSSHSGHKYQETQYF
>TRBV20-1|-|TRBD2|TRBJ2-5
TGCAGTGCTAGACGATCCCTAGCGGGGGGCCAAGAGACCCAGTACTTC
CSARRSLAGGQETQYF
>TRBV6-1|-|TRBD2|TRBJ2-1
TGTGCCAGCACCCGAGCGGGGGGGCGAGGGGAGCAGTTCTTC
CASTRAGGRGEQFF
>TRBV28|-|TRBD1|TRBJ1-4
TGTGCCAGCAGTCCCCACAGGGGCGGGAAAGAAAAACTGTTTTTT
CASSPHRGGKEKLFF
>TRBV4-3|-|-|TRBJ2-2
TGCGCCAGCAGCCCTGGACTTACCACCGGGGAGCTGTTTTTT
CASSPGLTTGELFF
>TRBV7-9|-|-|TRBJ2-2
TGTGCCAGCAGCGGGGTTTCCGGGGAGCTGTTTTTT
CASSGVSGELFF
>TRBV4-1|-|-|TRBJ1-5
TGCGCCAGCAGCCAGGAACCAAGTAGTCCCCAGCATTTT
CASSQEPSSPQHF
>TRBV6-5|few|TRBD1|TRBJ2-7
TGTGCCAGCAGTGGCAGGGGGCAGTACGAGCAGTACTTC
CASSGRGQYEQYF
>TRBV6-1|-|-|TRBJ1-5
TGTGCCAGCAGTGAAGCTCCGAGCAGGGGTAGCAATCAGCCCCAGCATTTT
CASSEAPSRGSNQPQHF
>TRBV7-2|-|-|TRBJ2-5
TGTGCCAGCAGCTTAATGGAGGGGCAAGAGACCCAGTACTTC
CASSLMEGQETQYF
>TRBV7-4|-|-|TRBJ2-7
TGTGCCAGCAGGTCGGGGGAGTCTTCCTACGAGCAGTACTTC
CASRSGESSYEQYF
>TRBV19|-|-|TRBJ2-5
TGTGCCAGTAGACTGCCGGGACCGCCGTACCAAGAGACCCAGTACTTC
CASRLPGPPYQETQYF
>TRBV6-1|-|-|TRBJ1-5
TGTGCCAGCAGTGGGGGGAGTGGGTTTAGCAATCAGCCCCAGCATTTT
CASSGGSGFSNQPQHF
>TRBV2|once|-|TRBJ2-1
TGTGCCAGCAGTGAAGCACAGGGCAGCTCCTACAATGAGCAGTTCTTC
CASSEAQGSSYNEQFF
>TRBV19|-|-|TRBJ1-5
TGTGCCAGTAGTATAGACGGGTATAGCAATCAGCCCCAGCATTTT
CASSIDGYSNQPQHF
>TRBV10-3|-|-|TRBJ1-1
TGTGCCATCAGTGAGAGTTGGGGTGGCACTGAAGCTTTCTTT
CAISESWGGTEAFF
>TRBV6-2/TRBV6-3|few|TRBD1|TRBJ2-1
TGTGCCAGCAGATCACAGGGGGCTGAGAACTACAATGAGCAGTTCTTC
CASRSQGAENYNEQFF
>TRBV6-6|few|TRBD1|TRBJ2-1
TGTGCCAGCAGCAAGACGAATCTGGACAGGGCCAATGAGCAGTTCTTC
CASSKTNLDRANEQFF
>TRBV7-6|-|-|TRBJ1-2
TGTGCCAGCAGCTTAGACGCTAACTATGGCTACACCTTC
CASSLDANYGYTF
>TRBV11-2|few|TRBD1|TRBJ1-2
TGTGCCAGCAGCTTAGATTATGGGACAGGAGGCTACACCTTC
CASSLDYGTGGYTF
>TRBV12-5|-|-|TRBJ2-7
TGTGCTAGTGGTTTGACATCAAGGCACGAGCAGTACTTC
CASGLTSRHEQYF
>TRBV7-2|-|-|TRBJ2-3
TGTGCCAGCAGCTTGTATGACATCGAGTACACAGATACGCAGTATTTT
CASSLYDIEYTDTQYF
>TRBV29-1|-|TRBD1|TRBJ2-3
TGCAGCGTTGCAGTGGGACAGGGCACGCCTGGCTATCTTATTAGCACAGATACGCAGTATTTT
CSVAVGQGTPGYLISTDTQYF
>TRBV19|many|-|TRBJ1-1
TGTGCCAGTAGTGACAGAGACACTGAAGCTTTCTTT
CASSDRDTEAFF
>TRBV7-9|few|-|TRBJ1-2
TGTGCCAGCAGCTTAGAGGGGGTAGTCGGCTACACCTTC
CASSLEGVVGYTF
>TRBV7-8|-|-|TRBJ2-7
TGTGCCAGCAGCGTAAGACAGGTATACGAGCAGTACTTC
CASSVRQVYEQYF
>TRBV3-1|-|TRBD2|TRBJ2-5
TGTGCCAGCAGCCCCACTAGCGGGGCGCAAGAGACCCAGTACTTC
CASSPTSGAQETQYF
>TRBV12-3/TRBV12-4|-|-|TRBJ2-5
TGTGCCAGCAGTTCCGAGGCTGGCGGGGAGACCCAGTACTTC
CASSSEAGGETQYF
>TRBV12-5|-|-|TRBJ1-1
TGTGCTAGTGGCCTTACAGGCCGCGGTCAAGCTTTCTTT
CASGLTGRGQAFF